These 5 T cell receptor beta chains came from one sample sequenced in a study of Ad26.COV2.S vaccination and SARS-CoV-2 variants. Using immunoSEQ multiplex PCR, the repertoire was profiled, and TCRdb retains in-frame clones only, with some absent. The data contain about half a million clones, 70% to 90% of them seen just once; the ten biggest clones take up around 1.8%. Treatment given: over 15 received Ad26.COV2.S at low or high dose, single or two shots; about 5 received placebo; per-sample allocation not given. Day 63 after the first vaccine or placebo injection was the time point for sampling. Specimen: peripheral blood, collected in a trial of Ad26.COV2.S vaccine versus placebo. All receptors come from a person between 18 and 65 years old who received the Ad26.COV2.S COVID-19 vaccine or a placebo.

The chain joins TRBV18 to TRBJ1-1; D uncertain. Germline-derived CDR1 and CDR2 are KGHSH and LQKENI. The CDR3 totals 16 residues. V was pared by 0 bases and J by 0 bases, with 11 bases between. The CDR3 sequence is CASSPPVFRMNTEAFF. Written as DNA, the CDR3 is TGTGCCAGCTCACCACCTGTTTTCAGGATGAACACTGAAGCTTTCTTT.

This sequence joins TRBV5-6 and TRBJ1-1, with TRBD1 matching over 7 bases. Germline CDR1 and CDR2: SGHDT and YYEEEE. V lost 3 bases, J lost 10 bases, and 12 bases stayed unmatched. There are 14 residues in the CDR3. The CDR3 is CASSYNRGGLGAFF. DNA of the CDR3: TGTGCCAGCAGCTATAACAGGGGTGGACTGGGAGCTTTCTTT.

The rearrangement joins TRBV6-6 to TRBJ2-7, with D possibly TRBD2 on 6 matching bases. The CDR3 has 14 amino acids. Germline assignment: CDR1 MNHNY and CDR2 SVGAGI (reference sequence). The V end was cut by 5 bases, the J end by 3 bases, with 14 bases between. The CDR3 region is CASSPGLARYEQYF. The CDR3 nucleotides are TGTGCCAGCAGTCCCGGCCTAGCGCGCTACGAGCAGTACTTC.

This clone was found a few times. This chain uses TRBV27 with TRBJ1-1, with TRBD1 identical over 9 bases. J lost 0 bases, V lost 5 bases, and 4 bases had no gene match. CDR1 and CDR2 (germline): MNHEY, SMNVEV (reference sequence). This CDR3 has 15 residues. The CDR3 DNA reads TGTGCCAGCAGTCCAGGGACAGGGCTGAACACTGAAGCTTTCTTT. Residues: CASSPGTGLNTEAFF.

A note on this clone: The limits of the CDR3 on the DNA are not certain, so only TCRdb's listed CDR3 is given. V usage is TRBV6-2 or TRBV6-3 and J usage is TRBJ2-7. The CDR3 extends over 15 residues, inclusive of both ends. CDR1 is MNHEY and CDR2 is SVGEGT in the germline V gene. The CDR3 is CASSYSFRGRGEQYF.